This T cell receptor (beta chain) was sequenced during a study of blood T cell repertoires in COVID-19. Looking at the study overall: Samples taken during acute and convalescent COVID-19 were collected in the United States, Italy and Spain.

The study recruited people aged roughly 18 to 95 years across 20 to 30 US areas. Participants classified as exposed had met a COVID-19 case within 2 weeks before study entry. The CDR3 runs 12 residues. Germline V CDR1 and CDR2: MNHEY, SVGAGI. J lost 7 bases, V lost 10 bases, and 7 bases had no gene match. The authors' processing: Estimates of nucleated cell counts were drawn from the amplification of reference gene primers. TCRdb keeps only in-frame clones here, not all; method: immunoSEQ multiplex PCR. V and J calls and clone size follow that table, whereas D and trimming were derived from the DNA. The sample holds approximately 300,000 clones; 85% are singletons and the top ten take around 1.8%.

J is TRBJ1-3 and V is TRBV6-5; 7 bases map to TRBD1. The sequenced sample was PBMCs or T cells enriched from blood (not recorded which). The clonotype comes from a woman in her twenties or thirties who had been exposed to COVID-19. The CDR3 coding sequence is TGTGCCACCCGGACAGGATCTAACACCATATATTTT. Residues: CATRTGSNTIYF.